These 28 T cell receptor beta chains share one sample of origin, sequenced in a study of T-cell memory formation after mild COVID-19. TCRdb ran MiXCR on the 5' RACE reads and lists one entry per CDR3 protein. The repertoire holds roughly 130,000 distinct CDR3 sequences, with over 15% as singletons. Material: PBMCs or a T cell subset sorted from them (not recorded which). The receptors here all came from a man younger than 30 who had mild COVID-19 (a few samples of this study predate the infection). Cell type and time point are not known.

Only a few counts were recorded for this clonotype. The genes are TRBV5-1 and TRBJ1-1; 12 positions agree with TRBD1. CDR1 and CDR2 from the germline V gene are SGHRS and YFSETQ. V trimming: 3 bases; J trimming: 6 bases; junction bases outside the gene matches: 9. The CDR3 contains 16 residues. The CDR3 coding sequence is TGCGCCAGCAGCTGGGGGGACAGGGGGCCGTTGGCTGAAGCTTTCTTT. Residues: CASSWGDRGPLAEAFF.

The sample holds a few counts of this clonotype. The gene calls are TRBV20-1 and TRBJ2-7; 12 bases line up with TRBD2. V lost 0 bases and J lost 4; bases outside the gene matches: 7. This CDR3 has 16 amino acids. Germline V gene sequence: CDR1 DFQATT, CDR2 SNEGSKA (reference sequence). The chain's CDR3 is CSARDPTSGGGYEQYF. In DNA, the CDR3 is TGCAGTGCTAGAGACCCGACTAGCGGGGGAGGTTACGAGCAGTACTTC.

This clonotype was observed a few times. The chain carries TRBV5-1 and TRBJ1-2; a weak D match, TRBD1 (5 bases). The CDR3 totals 11 residues. Looked up from germline, CDR1 is SGHRS and CDR2 is YFSETQ. Trimming cost V 6 bases and J 7 bases, with 10 bases left between them. This CDR3 is CASTSGGGYTF. CDR3 DNA sequence: TGCGCCAGCACATCCGGGGGTGGCTACACCTTC.

V and J are TRBV12-3 or TRBV12-4 and TRBJ1-6; 8 positions match TRBD1. This CDR3 spans 14 amino acids. V lost 5 bases, J lost 7 bases, and 4 bases stayed unmatched. Here the CDR3 reads CASSGRQGNSPLHF. Written as DNA, the CDR3 is TGTGCCAGCAGTGGAAGACAGGGGAATTCACCCCTCCACTTT.

This clonotype has at least ten counts. Germline and junction disagree at one end, which may indicate a read error. The V call is TRBV7-7, the J call TRBJ2-1, with D tentatively TRBD1 (6 bases). The CDR3 contains 13 residues. CDR1 and CDR2 from the germline V gene are SSHAT and FNYEAQ (reference sequence). CDR3 sequence reads: CASSSDRYNEQFF. In DNA, the CDR3 is TGTGCTAGCAGCTCAGACAGGTACAATGAGCAGTTCTTC. Based on the CDR3 plus reference TRBV7-7 and TRBJ2-1, the full variable domain is GAGVSQSPRYKVTKRGQDVTLRCDPISSHATLYWYQQALGQGPEFLTYFNYEAQPDKSGLPSDRFSAERPEGSISTLTIQRTEQRDSAMYRCASSSDRYNEQFFGPGTRLTVL.

The rearrangement links TRBV6-2 or TRBV6-3 to TRBJ1-5; 8 bases agree with TRBD1. Germline V gives CDR1 MNHEY, CDR2 SVGEGT. This CDR3 spans 13 amino acids. V lost 6 bases, J lost 9 bases, and 7 bases stayed unmatched. This chain's CDR3 is CASRLQGARPQHF. Written as DNA, the CDR3 is TGTGCCAGCAGGTTGCAGGGGGCAAGGCCCCAGCATTTT.

A few counts support this clonotype. This chain uses TRBV5-1 with TRBJ2-1; TRBD2 matches at 7 bases. The CDR3 spans 16 residues. V trimming: 4 bases; J trimming: 7 bases; junction bases outside the gene matches: 14. From germline, CDR1 is SGHRS and CDR2 YFSETQ. Written as DNA, the CDR3 is TGCGCCAGCAGCCTACCACGCGGGGGAGGCCTTAATGAGCAGTTCTTC. Its translation: CASSLPRGGGLNEQFF.

This clonotype was counted only a few times. The chain joins TRBV6-5 to TRBJ2-1; 11 bases fit TRBD2. The CDR3 is 17 residues long. Germline V gene data show CDR1 as MNHEY and CDR2 as SVGAGI. Trimming removed 0 bases from V and 4 bases from J; junction bases left unmatched: 5. Here the CDR3 DNA reads TGTGCCAGCAGTTACTCGACTAGCGGGATCCCATACAATGAGCAGTTCTTC. Its protein is CASSYSTSGIPYNEQFF.

This clonotype was observed at least ten times. The gene calls are TRBV12-3 or TRBV12-4 and TRBJ1-6; D is undetermined. There are 12 residues in the CDR3. The V and J ends lost 3 bases and 8 bases respectively, with 5 bases between them. For the CDR3, the DNA is TGTGCCAGCAGTTTTATCCATTCACCCCTCCACTTT. This sequence encodes CASSFIHSPLHF.

This clonotype showed up just a few times. For the CDR3, the DNA is TGTGCCAGCAGTTACGGGACAGGGCAAGGCTACACCTTC. Residues: CASSYGTGQGYTF. The genes are TRBV6-6 and TRBJ1-2; the match to TRBD1 covers 9 bases. The CDR3 has 13 residues. Germline V gives CDR1 MNHNY, CDR2 SVGAGI (reference sequence). The V and J ends lost 2 bases and 8 bases, in that order; junction bases with no gene match: 3.

Points on this clonotype: Germline and junction disagree at one end, which may indicate a read error. The genes are TRBV7-7 and TRBJ2-1; TRBD2 matches 11 bases. This CDR3 is built from 14 residues. Germline V lookup: CDR1 SSHAT, CDR2 FNYEAQ (reference sequence). The CDR3 loop reads CASSLVAGGGEQFF. The CDR3 DNA reads TGTGCTAGCAGCTTAGTAGCGGGAGGGGGAGAGCAGTTCTTC.

The CDR3 DNA reads TGTGCCAGCAGCTTCCGGGAACTCACTGAAGCTTTCTTT. Its translation is CASSFRELTEAFF. The chain combines TRBV7-2 with TRBJ1-1; no firm D call. This CDR3 contains 13 residues. V lost 3 bases to trimming and J lost 4 bases, with 9 bases between them. The germline V gene has CDR1 SGHTA and CDR2 FQGNSA. Full variable domain (rest looked up from reference TRBV7-2 and TRBJ1-1): GAGVSQSPSNKVTEKGKDVELRCDPISGHTALYWYRQSLGQGLEFLIYFQGNSAPDKSGLPSDRFSAERTGGSVSTLTIQRTQQEDSAVYLCASSFRELTEAFFGQGTRLTVV.

The chain recombines TRBV6-5 with TRBJ1-1, with TRBD1 identical over 10 bases. CDR3 length: 17 residues. After removal of 2 bases from V and 0 bases from J, the junction contained 6 bases not matched to a gene. The V gene's germline CDR1 is MNHEY and CDR2 SVGAGI. CDR3 region: CASSYLPGQGMNTEAFF. The CDR3 DNA is TGTGCCAGCAGTTACCTTCCGGGACAGGGGATGAACACTGAAGCTTTCTTT.

The V and J genes are TRBV7-2 and TRBJ1-6; D gene uncertain. With 5 bases removed from V and 9 bases from J, the gap between germline ends came to 17 bases. This CDR3 spans 15 amino acids. The germline gives CDR1 SGHTA, CDR2 FQGNSA. CDR3 protein: CASSPGSQASSPLHF. CDR3 nucleotides: TGTGCCAGCAGCCCGGGGAGCCAGGCGTCTTCACCCCTCCACTTT.

This clonotype came up a few times. At one boundary the junction diverges from the germline segment, which might be a read error. The rearrangement uses TRBV5-1 and TRBJ2-3; 10 nucleotides match TRBD2. CDR1 and CDR2 (germline): SGHRS, YFSETQ. The CDR3 loop spans 15 amino acids. The CDR3 loop reads CASRFRTSGPDTQYF. Written as DNA, the CDR3 is TGCGCCAGCCGCTTCAGGACTAGCGGACCAGATACGCAGTATTTT.

This clonotype was detected only a few times. The V call is TRBV7-2, the J call TRBJ2-1, with D possibly being TRBD2 (5 bases). Trimming pared 5 bases from V and 9 bases from J, leaving 17 bases between. The CDR3 sequence is 14 residues long. Germline CDR1 SGHTA, CDR2 FQGNSA. CDR3 sequence: CASSPSGPLSEQFF. Written as DNA, the CDR3 is TGTGCCAGCAGCCCCAGCGGACCGCTCAGTGAGCAGTTCTTC.

In this sample, this clonotype turned up a few times. The genes are TRBV4-3 and TRBJ1-5; no clear D. The CDR3 covers 13 residues. V gave up 0 bases and J gave up 6 bases, with 6 bases separating them. Germline lookup yields CDR1 LGHNA and CDR2 YSLEER. CDR3 nucleotides: TGCGCCAGCAGCCAAGATCGGGCTCAGCCCCAGCATTTT. Amino acid sequence: CASSQDRAQPQHF.

This clonotype was detected a few times. The gene calls are TRBV9 and TRBJ1-4, with 7 bases aligning to TRBD1. The CDR3 runs to 16 residues. The germline gives CDR1 SGDLS, CDR2 YYNGEE. V shed 0 bases, J shed 8 bases, and the junction held 10 bases outside the gene matches. CDR3 sequence reads: CASSVEPGQIGEKLFF. CDR3 DNA: TGTGCCAGCAGCGTAGAGCCGGGACAGATCGGGGAAAAACTGTTTTTT. The whole variable domain, filled in from reference TRBV9 and TRBJ1-4, reads DSGVTQTPKHLITATGQRVTLRCSPRSGDLSVYWYQQSLDQGLQFLIQYYNGEERAKGNILERFSAQQFPDLHSELNLSSLELGDSALYFCASSVEPGQIGEKLFFGSGTQLSVL.

The rearrangement uses TRBV12-3 or TRBV12-4 and TRBJ1-5; no reliable D call. V lost 5 bases, J lost 0 bases, and 8 bases lay in between. This CDR3 region has 14 residues. The CDR3 loop is CASSPIYSNQPQHF. CDR3 in DNA: TGTGCCAGCAGTCCGATATATAGCAATCAGCCCCAGCATTTT.

This clonotype has only a few counts. The chain recombines TRBV7-2 with TRBJ1-6; D unresolved. The CDR3 runs 13 residues. Per the germline V gene, CDR1 is SGHTA and CDR2 is FQGNSA. The germline V and J ends were trimmed by 7 bases and 6 bases, with 10 bases remaining between them. The CDR3 here is CASTFMGNSPLHF. Written as DNA, the CDR3 is TGTGCCAGCACCTTCATGGGTAATTCACCCCTCCACTTT. The whole variable domain, remainder taken from reference TRBV7-2 and TRBJ1-6, is GAGVSQSPSNKVTEKGKDVELRCDPISGHTALYWYRQSLGQGLEFLIYFQGNSAPDKSGLPSDRFSAERTGGSVSTLTIQRTQQEDSAVYLCASTFMGNSPLHFGNGTRLTVT.

The chain's CDR3 is CASSYRDVGEQYF. The CDR3 nucleotides are TGTGCCAGCAGTTACCGGGACGTAGGCGAGCAGTACTTC. The gene calls are TRBV6-2 or TRBV6-3 and TRBJ2-7; D possibly uses TRBD1 or TRBD2 (5 bases each). CDR1 MNHEY and CDR2 SVGEGT come from the germline V gene. V lost 2 bases and J lost 6, with 11 bases in between. The CDR3 is 13 amino acids.

The J gene is TRBJ2-7, the V gene TRBV7-9, with a weak D call TRBD1 (6 bases). The CDR3 is made up of 13 amino acids. Germline V gene sequence: CDR1 SEHNR, CDR2 FQNEAQ (reference sequence). The V end lost 5 bases, the J end lost 4 bases, and 12 bases lay between the germline ends. The CDR3, as DNA: TGTGCCAGCAGCCGGGGACAAAATTACGAGCAGTACGTC. Residues: CASSRGQNYEQYV.

This clonotype was detected only a few times. This rearrangement joins TRBV7-2 to TRBJ2-1; 15 bases are a match to TRBD2. In germline, CDR1 is SGHTA, CDR2 FQGNSA. J was trimmed by 8 bases and V by 5 bases; bases with no gene match: 16. The length of the CDR3 is 19 residues. As DNA, the CDR3 is TGTGCCAGCAGCCCCCGGACTAGCGGGGGGGCCGTCCGGACATATGAGCAGTTCTTC. Protein sequence: CASSPRTSGGAVRTYEQFF.

This clonotype was detected a few times. The rearrangement joins TRBV5-1 to TRBJ1-1; 7 bases line up with TRBD1. V gave up 0 bases and J gave up 0 bases; unmatched junction bases: 5. The CDR3 sequence is 16 residues long. Germline CDR1 is SGHRS and CDR2 is YFSETQ. The CDR3: CASSLATGALNTEAFF. Here the CDR3 DNA reads TGCGCCAGCAGCTTGGCTACAGGGGCCCTGAACACTGAAGCTTTCTTT.

This rearrangement joins TRBV29-1 to TRBJ2-1; 7 bases align to TRBD2. The CDR3 sequence is 16 residues long. The V segment lost 6 bases and the J segment 6 bases; nucleotides outside the gene matches: 17. Per the germline V gene, CDR1 is SQVTM and CDR2 is ANQGSEA. The CDR3 reads CSVGVATGGFGNEQFF. The CDR3 region has the DNA TGCAGCGTGGGGGTCGCTACCGGGGGGTTTGGCAATGAGCAGTTCTTC.

V usage is TRBV7-2 and J usage is TRBJ1-2; tentative D call: TRBD1 (6 bases). Trimming stripped 4 bases from V and 5 bases from J, with 20 bases between. Looked up from germline, CDR1 is SGHTA and CDR2 is FQGNSA. This CDR3 contains 16 residues. The CDR3, as DNA: TGTGCCAGCAGCTCGCCTAGCAGGGGATGGGGGTATGGCTACACCTTC. This gives the protein CASSSPSRGWGYGYTF.

The rearrangement uses TRBV2 and TRBJ2-3; perhaps TRBD2 as D (5 bases). With 4 bases removed from V and 3 bases from J, the gap between germline ends came to 5 bases. Germline lookup yields CDR1 SNHLY and CDR2 FYNNEI. CDR3 size: 12 residues. As DNA, the CDR3 is TGTGCCAGCAGTGTAGCGACAGATACGCAGTATTTT. Translated: CASSVATDTQYF.

The chain carries TRBV7-9 and TRBJ2-5; tentative D call: TRBD1 (5 bases). With 3 bases removed from V and 5 bases from J, the gap between germline ends came to 13 bases. There are 14 residues in the CDR3. The germline V gene has CDR1 SEHNR and CDR2 FQNEAQ (reference sequence). This chain's CDR3 is CASSFQGPPETQYF. The CDR3 bases are TGTGCCAGCAGCTTCCAGGGCCCTCCCGAGACCCAGTACTTC.